This T cell receptor beta chain appears in the sequencing data of a study of cytomegalovirus exposure and HLA in healthy donors. About the research overall: Drawn from HLA-typed donors, about 82 million unique TCRs were held in an early data release. The study's findings and limits: The only immune exposure information that was available was CMV serostatus.

A word on this clone: Its antigen is undetermined.

Primers for the PCR totalled 60 Vbeta and 13 Jbeta. Profiled with immunoSEQ multiplex PCR; TCRdb holds only in-frame clones, not every one. Altogether 110,000 or so clones are present, less than 70% being singletons, with the ten largest covering roughly 5.9%. With 2 bases clipped from V and 4 bases from J, the junction kept 2 bases outside the gene matches. This CDR3 comprises 14 residues. Looked up from germline, CDR1 is SNHLY and CDR2 is FYNNEI. This clonotype originated in a woman between 70 and 85 years old in good health and CMV-seropositive. The material sequenced was PBMCs. The chain carries TRBV2 and TRBJ2-5; TRBD1 matches 9 bases. The CDR3 nucleotides are TGTGCCAGCAGTGAACGACAGGGGGTAGAGACCCAGTACTTC. This encodes CASSERQGVETQYF.